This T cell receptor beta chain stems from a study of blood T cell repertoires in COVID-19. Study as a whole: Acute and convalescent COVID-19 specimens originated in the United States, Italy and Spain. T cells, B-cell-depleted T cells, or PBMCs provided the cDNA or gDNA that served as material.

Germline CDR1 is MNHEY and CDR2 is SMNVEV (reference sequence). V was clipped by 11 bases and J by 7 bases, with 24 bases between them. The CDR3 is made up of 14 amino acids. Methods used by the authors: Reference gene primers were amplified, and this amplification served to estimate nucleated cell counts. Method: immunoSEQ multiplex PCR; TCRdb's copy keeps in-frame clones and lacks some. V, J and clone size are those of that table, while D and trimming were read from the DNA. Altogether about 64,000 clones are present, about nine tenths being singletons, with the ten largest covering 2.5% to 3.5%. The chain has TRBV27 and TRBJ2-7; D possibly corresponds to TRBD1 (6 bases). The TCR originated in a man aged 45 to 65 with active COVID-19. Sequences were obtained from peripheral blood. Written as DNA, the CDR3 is TGTGCCGCCCGAGGGGGTCTCAGCGGTGGTGAGCAGTACTTC. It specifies CAARGGLSGGEQYF.